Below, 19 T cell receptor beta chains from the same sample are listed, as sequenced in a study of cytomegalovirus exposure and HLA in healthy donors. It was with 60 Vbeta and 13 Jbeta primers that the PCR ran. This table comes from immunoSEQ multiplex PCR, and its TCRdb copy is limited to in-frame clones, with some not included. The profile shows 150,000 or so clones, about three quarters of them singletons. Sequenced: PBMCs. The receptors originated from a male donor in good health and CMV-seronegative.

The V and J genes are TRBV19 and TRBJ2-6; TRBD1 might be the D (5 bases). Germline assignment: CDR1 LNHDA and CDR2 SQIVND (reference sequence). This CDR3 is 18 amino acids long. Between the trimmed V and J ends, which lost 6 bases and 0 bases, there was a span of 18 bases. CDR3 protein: CASSLDWAGHSGANVLTF. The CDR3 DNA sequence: TGTGCCAGTAGCCTGGATTGGGCAGGACACTCTGGGGCCAACGTCCTGACTTTC.

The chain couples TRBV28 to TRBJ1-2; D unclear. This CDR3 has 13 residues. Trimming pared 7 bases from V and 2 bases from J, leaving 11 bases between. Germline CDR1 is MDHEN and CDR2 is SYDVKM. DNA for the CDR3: TGTGCCAGCAAAGCAACGAGCAACTATGGCTACACCTTC. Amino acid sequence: CASKATSNYGYTF.

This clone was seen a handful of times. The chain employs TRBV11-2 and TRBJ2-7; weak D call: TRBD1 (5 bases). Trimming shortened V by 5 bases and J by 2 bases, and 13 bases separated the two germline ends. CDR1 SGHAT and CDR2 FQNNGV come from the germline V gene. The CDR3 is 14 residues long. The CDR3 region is CASSHPRGTYEQYF. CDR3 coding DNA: TGTGCCAGCAGCCACCCAAGGGGCACCTACGAGCAGTACTTC.

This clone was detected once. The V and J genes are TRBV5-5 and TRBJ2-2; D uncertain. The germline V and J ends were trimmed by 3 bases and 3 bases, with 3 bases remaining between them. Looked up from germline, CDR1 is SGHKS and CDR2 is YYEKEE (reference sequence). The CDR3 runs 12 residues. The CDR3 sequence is CASSSYTGELFF. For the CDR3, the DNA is TGTGCCAGCAGCTCCTACACCGGGGAGCTGTTTTTT.

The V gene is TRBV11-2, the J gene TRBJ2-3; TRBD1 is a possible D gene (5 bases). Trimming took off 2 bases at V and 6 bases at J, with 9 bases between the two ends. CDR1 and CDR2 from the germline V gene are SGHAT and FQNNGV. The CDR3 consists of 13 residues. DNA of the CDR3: TGTGCCAGCAGCTTAACCTCAGGGGATACGCAGTATTTT. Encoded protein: CASSLTSGDTQYF.

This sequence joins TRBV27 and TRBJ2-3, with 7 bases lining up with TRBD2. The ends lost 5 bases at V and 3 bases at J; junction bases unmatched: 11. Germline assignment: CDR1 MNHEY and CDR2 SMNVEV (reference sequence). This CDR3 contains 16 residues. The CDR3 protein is CASSPPVSGYTDTQYF. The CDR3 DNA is TGTGCCAGCAGTCCCCCTGTTAGCGGGTATACAGATACGCAGTATTTT.

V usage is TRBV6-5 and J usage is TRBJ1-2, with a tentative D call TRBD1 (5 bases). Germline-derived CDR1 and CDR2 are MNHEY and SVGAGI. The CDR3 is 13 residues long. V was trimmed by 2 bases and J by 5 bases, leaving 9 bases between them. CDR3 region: CASSYGEGYGYTF. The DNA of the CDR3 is TGTGCCAGCAGTTACGGGGAGGGGTATGGCTACACCTTC.

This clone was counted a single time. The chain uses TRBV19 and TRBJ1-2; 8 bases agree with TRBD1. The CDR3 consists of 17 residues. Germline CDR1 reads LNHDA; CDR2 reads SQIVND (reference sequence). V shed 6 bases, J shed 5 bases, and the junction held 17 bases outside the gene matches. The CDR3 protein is CASSFKPAGGAGYGYTF. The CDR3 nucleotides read TGTGCCAGTAGCTTCAAGCCTGCAGGGGGCGCGGGGTATGGCTACACCTTC.

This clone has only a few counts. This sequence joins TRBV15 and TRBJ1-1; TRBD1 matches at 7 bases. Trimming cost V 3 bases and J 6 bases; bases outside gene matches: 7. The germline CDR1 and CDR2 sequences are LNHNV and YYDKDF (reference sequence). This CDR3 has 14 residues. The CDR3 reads CATSRRTGESEAFF. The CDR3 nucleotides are TGTGCCACCAGCAGGAGGACAGGAGAATCTGAAGCTTTCTTT.

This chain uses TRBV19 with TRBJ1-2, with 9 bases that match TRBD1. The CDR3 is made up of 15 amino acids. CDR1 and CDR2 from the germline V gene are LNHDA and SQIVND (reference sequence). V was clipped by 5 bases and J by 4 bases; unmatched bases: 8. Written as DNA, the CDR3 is TGTGCCAGTAGTCCTACACCGACAGGGGGCTATGGCTACACCTTC. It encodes CASSPTPTGGYGYTF.

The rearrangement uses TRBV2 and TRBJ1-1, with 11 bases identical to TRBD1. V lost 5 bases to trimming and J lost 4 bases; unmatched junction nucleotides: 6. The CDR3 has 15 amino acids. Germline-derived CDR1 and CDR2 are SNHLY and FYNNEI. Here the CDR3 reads CASSKQGTGGTEAFF. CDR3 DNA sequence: TGTGCCAGCAGTAAACAAGGGACAGGGGGCACTGAAGCTTTCTTT.

CDR3 in DNA: TGTGCTAGTGGTTTGATAGGGGGAACAAGAGTAAACACCATATATTTT. This gives the protein CASGLIGGTRVNTIYF. The V and J genes are TRBV12-5 and TRBJ1-3; D is possibly TRBD1 (6 bases). CDR3 size: 16 residues. V was pared by 2 bases and J by 6 bases, with 17 bases between. Per the germline V gene, CDR1 is LGHNT and CDR2 is FRNRAP.

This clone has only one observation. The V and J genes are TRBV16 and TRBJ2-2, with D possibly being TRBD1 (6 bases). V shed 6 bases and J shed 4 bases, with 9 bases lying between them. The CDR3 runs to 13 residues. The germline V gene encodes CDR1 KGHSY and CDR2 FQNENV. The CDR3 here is CASSFRGTGELFF. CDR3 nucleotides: TGTGCCAGCAGTTTCAGGGGCACCGGGGAGCTGTTTTTT.

CDR3 coding DNA: TGTGCCAGTAGTTTTCAGAGAGGGGACAGTCAGTACTTC. Translation gives CASSFQRGDSQYF. The chain links TRBV19 to TRBJ2-4; 7 nucleotides agree with TRBD1. The V segment lost 5 bases and the J segment 12 bases; nucleotides outside the gene matches: 10. The CDR3 sequence is 13 residues long. The germline V gene encodes CDR1 LNHDA and CDR2 SQIVND (reference sequence).

The CDR3 DNA reads as TGTGCCAGTAGAGGGCTAGCGGGAGGGCCCCTACCATACAATGAGCAGTTCTTC. Translated, it gives CASRGLAGGPLPYNEQFF. The chain recombines TRBV19 with TRBJ2-1; TRBD2 agrees at 12 bases. V dropped 6 bases and J dropped 4; count of bases not matched to a gene: 13. Germline CDR1 reads LNHDA; CDR2 reads SQIVND (reference sequence). The CDR3 covers 18 residues.

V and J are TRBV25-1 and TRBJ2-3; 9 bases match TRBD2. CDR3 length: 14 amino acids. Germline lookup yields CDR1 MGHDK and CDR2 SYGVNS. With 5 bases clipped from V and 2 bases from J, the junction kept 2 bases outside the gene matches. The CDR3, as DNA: TGTGCCAGCAGTATAGCGGGAGCCACAGATACGCAGTATTTT. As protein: CASSIAGATDTQYF. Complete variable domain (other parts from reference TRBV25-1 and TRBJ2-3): EADIYQTPRYLVIGTGKKITLECSQTMGHDKMYWYQQDPGMELHLIHYSYGVNSTEKGDLSSESTVSRIRTEHFPLTLESARPSHTSQYLCASSIAGATDTQYFGPGTRLTVL.

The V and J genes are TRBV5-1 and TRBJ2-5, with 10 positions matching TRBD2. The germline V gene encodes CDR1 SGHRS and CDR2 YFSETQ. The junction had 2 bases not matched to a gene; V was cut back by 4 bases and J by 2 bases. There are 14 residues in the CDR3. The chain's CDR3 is CASSLAGAQETQYF. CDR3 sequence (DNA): TGCGCCAGCAGCCTAGCGGGGGCTCAAGAGACCCAGTACTTC.

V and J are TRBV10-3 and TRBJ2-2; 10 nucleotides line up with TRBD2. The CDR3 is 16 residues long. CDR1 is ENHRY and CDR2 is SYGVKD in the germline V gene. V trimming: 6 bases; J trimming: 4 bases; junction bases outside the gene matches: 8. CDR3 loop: CAIRASGRASTGELFF. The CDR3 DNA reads TGTGCCATCAGGGCTAGCGGGAGAGCCAGCACCGGGGAGCTGTTTTTT.

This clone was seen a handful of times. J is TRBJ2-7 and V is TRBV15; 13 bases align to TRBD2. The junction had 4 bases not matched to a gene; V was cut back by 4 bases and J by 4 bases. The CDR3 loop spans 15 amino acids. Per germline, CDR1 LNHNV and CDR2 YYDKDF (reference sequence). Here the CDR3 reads CATSMGLAGSYEQYF. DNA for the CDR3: TGTGCCACCAGCATGGGACTAGCGGGATCATACGAGCAGTACTTC. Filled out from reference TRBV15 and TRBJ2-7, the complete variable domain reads DAMVIQNPRYQVTQFGKPVTLSCSQTLNHNVMYWYQQKSSQAPKLLFHYYDKDFNNEADTPDNFQSRRPNTSFCFLDIRSPGLGDTAMYLCATSMGLAGSYEQYFGPGTRLTVT.